These 17 T cell receptor beta chains were sequenced from one sample in a study of blood T cell repertoires in COVID-19. The assay was immunoSEQ multiplex PCR, and TCRdb's table has in-frame clones only and misses some. The table shows about 240,000 clones, with around nine tenths occurring only once. Sequencing used PBMCs or T cells enriched from blood (not recorded which). Every receptor here comes from a woman between 25 and 40 years old who had recovered from COVID-19.

The gene calls are TRBV19 and TRBJ2-1; 8 positions match TRBD1. The CDR3 sequence is 18 residues long. Losses at the gene ends were 4 bases for V and 2 bases for J; bases not matched to a gene: 13. Germline CDR1 is LNHDA and CDR2 is SQIVND (reference sequence). DNA of the CDR3: TGTGCCAGTAGTACCAGAACTAGGACAGGGCGGCCCTACAATGAGCAGTTCTTC. As protein: CASSTRTRTGRPYNEQFF.

The chain's CDR3 is CATSRPGGAKNIQYF. In DNA form, the CDR3 reads TGTGCCACCAGCAGGCCGGGAGGCGCCAAAAACATTCAGTACTTC. The chain has TRBV15 and TRBJ2-4; 7 positions match TRBD2. This CDR3 is built from 15 residues. Per the germline V gene, CDR1 is LNHNV and CDR2 is YYDKDF (reference sequence). J lost 1 base, V lost 3 bases, and 3 bases had no gene match.

J is TRBJ2-7 and V is TRBV5-4; 10 bases map to TRBD2. Looked up from germline, CDR1 is SGHNT and CDR2 is YYREEE (reference sequence). The CDR3 has 15 residues. The V gene end was trimmed by 4 bases and the J gene end by 4 bases; junction bases not matched to a gene: 8. The CDR3 reads CASSVSGRVGYEQYF. CDR3 DNA sequence: TGTGCCAGCAGCGTAAGCGGGAGGGTCGGGTACGAGCAGTACTTC.

The rearrangement uses TRBV27 and TRBJ2-1; 8 bases map to TRBD2. This CDR3 has 15 residues. The germline V gene encodes CDR1 MNHEY and CDR2 SMNVEV (reference sequence). With 4 bases clipped from V and 8 bases from J, the junction kept 10 bases outside the gene matches. The CDR3 is CASSSGAGVRYEQFF. CDR3 nucleotide sequence: TGTGCCAGCAGTTCCGGAGCGGGAGTCCGATATGAGCAGTTCTTC.

This clone was seen only once. The V gene is TRBV28, the J gene TRBJ1-2; 9 bases are shared with TRBD1. This CDR3 contains 14 residues. V gave up 6 bases and J gave up 3 bases; unmatched junction bases: 5. Looked up from germline, CDR1 is MDHEN and CDR2 is SYDVKM. For the CDR3, the DNA is TGTGCCAGCAGCACAGGGGGCCTCTACTATGGCTACACCTTC. Translated, it gives CASSTGGLYYGYTF.

The sample holds a few counts of this clone. CDR3 residues: CASSLEGVSGANVLTF. CDR3 coding DNA: TGCGCCAGCAGCCTGGAAGGGGTCTCTGGGGCCAACGTCCTGACTTTC. The chain joins TRBV4-3 to TRBJ2-6, with D perhaps matching TRBD1 (5 bases). Germline CDR1 LGHNA, CDR2 YSLEER. This CDR3 has 16 residues. Between the trimmed V and J ends, which lost 4 bases and 0 bases, there was a span of 10 bases.

The chain has TRBV30 and TRBJ1-1; perhaps TRBD1 as D (5 bases). This CDR3 is built from 14 residues. Trimming pared 2 bases from V and 2 bases from J, leaving 12 bases between. The germline gives CDR1 GTSNPN, CDR2 SVGIG (reference sequence). This CDR3 is CAWSRGRLNTEAFF. The DNA of the CDR3 is TGTGCCTGGAGTAGGGGCCGGCTCAACACTGAAGCTTTCTTT.

The rearrangement joins TRBV4-3 to TRBJ1-1, with TRBD1 identical over 8 bases. The CDR3 contains 15 residues. Germline V gene lookup returns CDR1 LGHNA and CDR2 YSLEER. The junction had 3 bases not matched to a gene; V was cut back by 0 bases and J by 3 bases. As DNA, the CDR3 is TGCGCCAGCAGCCAAGATAGGACAGGGTACACTGAAGCTTTCTTT. Translating gives CASSQDRTGYTEAFF.

The count of this clone is one. The chain uses TRBV28 and TRBJ2-2, with no clear D. The CDR3 is 11 residues long. Looked up from germline, CDR1 is MDHEN and CDR2 is SYDVKM. Trimming took 7 bases from V and 4 from J, leaving 4 bases between them. The CDR3 DNA sequence: TGTGCCAGCACCTTCACCGGGGAGCTGTTTTTT. This gives the protein CASTFTGELFF.

CDR3 region: CASSLFLSGLQGVQAFF. CDR3 bases: TGCGCCAGCAGCTTGTTTTTGAGCGGGCTCCAGGGGGTACAAGCTTTCTTT. The rearrangement links TRBV5-1 to TRBJ1-1; 7 nucleotides match TRBD1. This CDR3 is built from 17 residues. In germline, CDR1 is SGHRS, CDR2 YFSETQ. The junction had 18 bases not matched to a gene; V was cut back by 1 base and J by 9 bases.

The rearrangement links TRBV7-9 to TRBJ1-1; the match to TRBD1 covers 10 bases. Germline CDR1 SEHNR, CDR2 FQNEAQ (reference sequence). This CDR3 spans 16 amino acids. The V segment lost 1 base and the J segment 10 bases; nucleotides outside the gene matches: 12. CDR3 protein: CASSLGEGQGKGGAFF. The CDR3 region has the DNA TGTGCCAGCAGCTTAGGAGAGGGACAGGGGAAAGGAGGAGCTTTCTTT.

The chain carries TRBV7-3 and TRBJ2-1, with D tentatively TRBD2 (5 bases). Trimming shortened V by 5 bases and J by 4 bases, and 18 bases separated the two germline ends. The CDR3 spans 16 residues. Germline values: CDR1 SGHTA, CDR2 FQGTGA. CDR3 bases: TGTGCCAGCAGCCTACTGCCCGACTACATATACAATGAGCAGTTCTTC. Its translation is CASSLLPDYIYNEQFF.

The rearrangement links TRBV27 to TRBJ1-6, with D unclear. This CDR3 is 13 amino acids long. Deletions cut 4 bases from V and 8 bases from J, with 9 bases between. Germline V gene lookup returns CDR1 MNHEY and CDR2 SMNVEV (reference sequence). The CDR3 DNA is TGTGCCAGCAGTTACGGGGTCCATTCACCCCTCCACTTT. Translated: CASSYGVHSPLHF.

This chain joins TRBV25-1 and TRBJ2-1; TRBD2 is a possible D gene (6 bases). Germline V CDR1 and CDR2: MGHDK, SYGVNS. V was cut by 8 bases and J by 4 bases, with 21 bases left in between. The CDR3 loop spans 16 amino acids. CDR3 nucleotide sequence: TGTGCCAGCGGACTTAATAGCGGTCGCGGATACAATGAGCAGTTCTTC. Translated, it gives CASGLNSGRGYNEQFF.

The chain uses TRBV10-2 and TRBJ1-5; D not resolved. V lost 3 bases to trimming and J lost 6 bases, with 12 bases between them. This CDR3 region has 14 residues. Germline V lookup: CDR1 WSHSY, CDR2 SAAADI. As DNA, the CDR3 is TGCGCCAGCAGTGATCGGAGTATGAGTCAGCCCCAGCATTTT. It translates to CASSDRSMSQPQHF.

The chain joins TRBV3-1 (or the pseudogene TRBV3-2) to TRBJ2-3, with D tentatively TRBD2 (5 bases). The germline gives CDR1 LGHDT, CDR2 YNNKEL (reference sequence). The CDR3 length is 13 residues. Deletions cut 4 bases from V and 9 bases from J, with 14 bases between. The CDR3 bases are TGTGCCAGCAGCCCCCTCCGGGGTAGAACGCAGTATTTT. Protein sequence: CASSPLRGRTQYF.

CDR3 amino acids: CSVGVPQYF. The CDR3 DNA reads as TGCAGCGTTGGAGTCCCCCAGTACTTC. J is TRBJ2-5 and V is TRBV29-1; D uncertain. CDR1 is SQVTM, CDR2 ANQGSEA, per germline. The CDR3 spans 9 residues. Trimming stripped 4 bases from V and 9 bases from J, with 6 bases between.